The 32 T cell receptor beta chains below were found in one sample sequenced in a study of OX40 agonist ivuxolimab in advanced cancers. The repertoire was sequenced with immunoSEQ multiplex PCR; TCRdb's copy has only in-frame clones and lacks some. The data show approximately 130,000 clones, over 75% seen once. The source material was CD4+ or CD8+ T cells sorted from blood, sampled in a trial of the OX40 agonist ivuxolimab. The source of these receptors is an adult with an advanced solid tumor such as melanoma, head and neck, liver or kidney cancer.

V usage is TRBV5-1 and J usage is TRBJ2-3; 8 bases fit TRBD2. Germline CDR1 is SGHRS and CDR2 is YFSETQ. With 2 bases clipped from V and 0 bases from J, the junction kept 2 bases outside the gene matches. There are 15 residues in the CDR3. DNA for the CDR3: TGCGCCAGCAGCTTCGAGCGGGGGAGCACAGATACGCAGTATTTT. This sequence encodes CASSFERGSTDTQYF.

The chain employs TRBV19 and TRBJ1-1, with D tentatively TRBD1 (5 bases). Germline loops: CDR1 LNHDA, CDR2 SQIVND (reference sequence). V lost 4 bases and J lost 4, with 10 bases in between. The CDR3 spans 13 residues. The CDR3 DNA sequence: TGTGCCAGTAGTAAGAGACAGAGCACTGAAGCTTTCTTT. Its protein product is CASSKRQSTEAFF.

The chain is built from TRBV18 and TRBJ2-5; 10 bases line up with TRBD2. Germline values: CDR1 KGHSH, CDR2 LQKENI. V lost 2 bases to trimming and J lost 1 base; unmatched junction nucleotides: 4. The CDR3 is made up of 16 amino acids. The CDR3 DNA reads TGTGCCAGCTCACCAAGCCTAGCGGGAGCCCAAGAGACCCAGTACTTC. Translated: CASSPSLAGAQETQYF.

The genes are TRBV5-1 and TRBJ2-7; 7 positions match TRBD1. From germline, CDR1 is SGHRS and CDR2 YFSETQ. V lost 5 bases to trimming and J lost 0 bases; unmatched junction nucleotides: 5. CDR3 length equals 14 residues. CDR3 loop: CASRGGPPSYEQYF. DNA of the CDR3: TGCGCCAGCAGAGGGGGCCCTCCCTCCTACGAGCAGTACTTC.

V and J are TRBV18 and TRBJ1-2; unclear D gene. Trimming shortened V by 6 bases and J by 2 bases, and 10 bases separated the two germline ends. CDR3 length equals 13 residues. Germline values: CDR1 KGHSH, CDR2 LQKENI. The CDR3 reads CASSLGENYGYTF. CDR3 coding DNA: TGTGCCAGCTCCCTCGGGGAGAACTATGGCTACACCTTC.

The rearrangement links TRBV7-2 to TRBJ1-2; D possibly corresponds to TRBD1 (5 bases). The CDR3 consists of 15 residues. V was clipped by 5 bases and J by 4 bases, with 17 bases between them. The V gene's germline CDR1 is SGHTA and CDR2 FQGNSA. CDR3 loop: CASSPRDGRSYGYTF. The CDR3 DNA follows: TGTGCCAGCAGCCCACGGGACGGCCGTAGCTATGGCTACACCTTC.

The chain carries TRBV10-3 and TRBJ2-2, with D tentatively TRBD2 (5 bases). Trimming shortened V by 0 bases and J by 1 base, and 12 bases separated the two germline ends. Germline lookup yields CDR1 ENHRY and CDR2 SYGVKD. The CDR3 is 17 residues long. The CDR3 nucleotides read TGTGCCATCAGTGAGTCCAGAGGGTCAGGGAACACCGGGGAGCTGTTTTTT. This gives the protein CAISESRGSGNTGELFF.

The chain joins TRBV9 to TRBJ1-4; no definite D call. Germline V gives CDR1 SGDLS, CDR2 YYNGEE. With 3 bases removed from V and 6 bases from J, the gap between germline ends came to 15 bases. The CDR3 is 15 residues long. The CDR3 region has the DNA TGTGCCAGCAGCGCCCTTTACGGGCAATATGAAAAACTGTTTTTT. Translated, it gives CASSALYGQYEKLFF. Using reference TRBV9 and TRBJ1-4 for the parts outside the CDR3, the full variable domain is DSGVTQTPKHLITATGQRVTLRCSPRSGDLSVYWYQQSLDQGLQFLIQYYNGEERAKGNILERFSAQQFPDLHSELNLSSLELGDSALYFCASSALYGQYEKLFFGSGTQLSVL.

The table lists this clone with a few counts. The chain is built from TRBV2 and TRBJ2-5; 7 nucleotides agree with TRBD2. This CDR3 contains 14 residues. V shed 6 bases and J 5 bases; nucleotides not matched to a gene: 9. CDR1 SNHLY and CDR2 FYNNEI come from the germline V gene. The DNA of the CDR3 is TGTGCCAGCAGGGGTGGACTAGATCTGGAGACCCAGTACTTC. Translated: CASRGGLDLETQYF. The entire variable domain, with the rest obtained from reference TRBV2 and TRBJ2-5, is as follows: EPEVTQTPSHQVTQMGQEVILRCVPISNHLYFYWYRQILGQKVEFLVSFYNNEISEKSEIFDDQFSVERPDGSNFTLKIRSTKLEDSAMYFCASRGGLDLETQYFGPGTRLLVL.

On this clone: This CDR3 is also generated by other DNA sequences in the sample. This sequence joins TRBV7-9 and TRBJ1-5; D may be TRBD1 (5 bases). Trimming removed 1 base from V and 2 bases from J, with 9 bases in between. CDR1 and CDR2 from the germline V gene are SEHNR and FQNEAQ (reference sequence). This CDR3 contains 15 residues. CDR3 coding DNA: TGTGCCAGCAGCTTAGGTGGAGGGGGCAATCAGCCCCAGCATTTT. Amino acid sequence: CASSLGGGGNQPQHF.

The gene calls are TRBV27 and TRBJ2-2; D is perhaps TRBD1 (5 bases). CDR3 length equals 17 residues. Germline lookup yields CDR1 MNHEY and CDR2 SMNVEV (reference sequence). Trimming cost V 0 bases and J 7 bases, with 18 bases left between them. CDR3 nucleotides: TGTGCCAGCAGTTTATCGGGGTCCAGGGTGACCATCGGGGAGCTGTTTTTT. Translating gives CASSLSGSRVTIGELFF.

This clone has only one observation. This chain uses TRBV10-3 with TRBJ1-2; D may be TRBD1 (5 bases). CDR3 length equals 12 residues. Germline loops: CDR1 ENHRY, CDR2 SYGVKD. Trimming pared 0 bases from V and 9 bases from J, leaving 8 bases between. In nucleotides, the CDR3 is TGTGCCATCAGTGAGTCGGGGGAGCGCTACACCTTC. Protein sequence: CAISESGERYTF.

The chain couples TRBV18 to TRBJ2-1, with 7 positions matching TRBD1. Germline trimming cut 6 bases from V and 6 bases from J; bases unmatched to any gene: 5. The CDR3 totals 13 residues. The germline gives CDR1 KGHSH, CDR2 LQKENI. CDR3 sequence (DNA): TGTGCCAGCTCTTCGGACAGGTTCAATGAGCAGTTCTTC. Translating it yields CASSSDRFNEQFF.

V and J are TRBV27 and TRBJ2-7; D possibly corresponds to TRBD1 (6 bases). The ends were cut back, 3 bases at V and 7 bases at J, with 16 bases in the middle. The CDR3 spans 14 residues. Germline V gene sequence: CDR1 MNHEY, CDR2 SMNVEV (reference sequence). DNA for the CDR3: TGTGCCAGCAGTTTCAGGCAGGGGTTTCGTGAGCAGTACTTC. Translation: CASSFRQGFREQYF.

The V call is TRBV28, the J call TRBJ1-1, with 7 positions matching TRBD1. Trimming at V came to 6 bases and at J to 0 bases, leaving 13 bases not matched to a gene. The CDR3 totals 17 residues. Germline V gives CDR1 MDHEN, CDR2 SYDVKM. The CDR3 bases are TGTGCCAGCAGAGGGGGCCTGAGTGGGCCTGTGAACACTGAAGCTTTCTTT. It yields the protein CASRGGLSGPVNTEAFF.

This clone was recorded a few times. The V gene is TRBV7-8, the J gene TRBJ1-4; 8 bases map to TRBD1. The CDR3 spans 13 residues. Germline CDR1 and CDR2: SGHVS and FQNEAQ. Unmatched junction bases numbered 2, after V lost 5 bases and J lost 6 bases. Written as DNA, the CDR3 is TGTGCCAGCAGCCCGACAGGGGATGAAAAACTGTTTTTT. Translation: CASSPTGDEKLFF.

The chain uses TRBV30 and TRBJ1-1; possible D gene TRBD1, 6 bases. The V end lost 4 bases, the J end lost 10 bases, and 13 bases lay between the germline ends. The CDR3 spans 11 residues. Germline lookup yields CDR1 GTSNPN and CDR2 SVGIG (reference sequence). The CDR3 reads CAWMGEGGAFF. CDR3 in DNA: TGTGCCTGGATGGGGGAGGGGGGAGCTTTCTTT.

V gene TRBV28 combines with J gene TRBJ1-2; 9 bases are shared with TRBD1. The length of the CDR3 is 14 residues. Germline loops: CDR1 MDHEN, CDR2 SYDVKM. V trimming: 5 bases; J trimming: 7 bases; junction bases outside the gene matches: 8. The CDR3 protein is CASSPGQGGFGYTF. The CDR3 bases are TGTGCCAGCAGTCCGGGACAGGGAGGTTTTGGCTACACCTTC.

The J gene is TRBJ2-1, the V gene TRBV19; 7 positions agree with TRBD2. There are 13 residues in the CDR3. The V and J ends lost 2 bases and 12 bases, in that order; junction bases with no gene match: 7. Per the germline V gene, CDR1 is LNHDA and CDR2 is SQIVND (reference sequence). In nucleotides, the CDR3 is TGTGCCAGTAGTATACGTGGGAGGGTAGGGCAGTTCTTC. This encodes CASSIRGRVGQFF.

The V and J genes are TRBV9 and TRBJ2-7, with D unclear. V lost 6 bases to trimming and J lost 2 bases, with 24 bases between them. Germline V gene lookup returns CDR1 SGDLS and CDR2 YYNGEE. The CDR3 has 17 residues. Here the CDR3 reads CASTPEVSWRHPYEQYF. The CDR3 coding sequence is TGTGCCAGCACCCCTGAAGTCAGCTGGAGACACCCCTACGAGCAGTACTTC.

This clone was counted only a few times. This chain connects TRBV27 to TRBJ1-2; TRBD1 is a possible D gene (5 bases). V was pared by 4 bases and J by 6 bases, with 15 bases between. The CDR3 totals 14 residues. From germline, CDR1 is MNHEY and CDR2 SMNVEV (reference sequence). This chain's CDR3 is CASSSRFQGNGYTF. The CDR3 DNA reads as TGTGCCAGCAGTTCCAGATTCCAGGGAAATGGCTACACCTTC.

The rearrangement joins TRBV19 to TRBJ2-5, with 11 positions matching TRBD2. The germline CDR1 and CDR2 sequences are LNHDA and SQIVND (reference sequence). The CDR3 covers 16 residues. The ends lost 5 bases at V and 5 bases at J; junction bases unmatched: 10. The CDR3 sequence is CASSPPSGRSEETQYF. In nucleotides, the CDR3 is TGTGCCAGTAGTCCTCCTAGCGGGAGGTCTGAGGAGACCCAGTACTTC.

The gene calls are TRBV7-8 and TRBJ1-2; D might be TRBD1 (6 bases). This CDR3 contains 12 residues. Trimming took off 1 base at V and 13 bases at J, with 13 bases between the two ends. Germline CDR1 is SGHVS and CDR2 is FQNEAQ. Here the CDR3 DNA reads TGTGCCAGCAGCTTAGTAGGGGGGCTACGCACCTTC. It codes for CASSLVGGLRTF.

The chain joins TRBV13 to TRBJ2-2; D not certain. The V gene's germline CDR1 is PRHDT and CDR2 FYEKMQ (reference sequence). Trimming stripped 5 bases from V and 5 bases from J, with 6 bases between. This CDR3 spans 12 amino acids. CDR3: CASSLRTGELFF. CDR3 bases: TGTGCCAGCAGCCTTCGTACCGGGGAGCTGTTTTTT.

With regard to this clone: The junction departs from the called germline gene at one end, perhaps through a read error. The chain employs TRBV28 and TRBJ1-5, with 7 bases identical to TRBD1. The CDR3 covers 14 residues. Per germline, CDR1 MDHEN and CDR2 SYDVKM. CDR3 amino acids: CASSSGTANQPQHF. The DNA of the CDR3 is TGTGCCAGCAGTTCGGGGACAGCTAATCAGCCCCAACATTTT.

CDR3: CASSMTGTTYEQYF. The CDR3 DNA reads as TGTGCCAGTAGTATGACCGGGACCACCTACGAGCAGTACTTC. The rearrangement links TRBV19 to TRBJ2-7; D may be TRBD1 or TRBD2 (5 bases each). Germline CDR1 LNHDA, CDR2 SQIVND (reference sequence). CDR3 size: 14 residues. V lost 3 bases, J lost 2 bases, and 11 bases lay in between.

The genes are TRBV6-5 and TRBJ1-1, with D tentatively TRBD1 (6 bases). Trimming shortened V by 6 bases and J by 5 bases, and 13 bases separated the two germline ends. CDR3 length equals 13 residues. Germline CDR1 reads MNHEY; CDR2 reads SVGAGI. CDR3 loop: CASSQKGVTEAFF. As DNA, the CDR3 is TGTGCCAGCAGCCAGAAGGGGGTTACTGAAGCTTTCTTT.

This sequence joins TRBV27 and TRBJ2-6, with 7 bases aligning to TRBD1. There are 16 residues in the CDR3. The trim removed 3 bases at V and 5 bases at J, leaving 7 bases unmatched. Looked up from germline, CDR1 is MNHEY and CDR2 is SMNVEV (reference sequence). The CDR3 sequence: CASSFHGTARANVLTF. The CDR3 nucleotides read TGTGCCAGCAGTTTCCACGGGACAGCTAGGGCCAACGTCCTGACTTTC.

The chain has TRBV5-8 and TRBJ1-1; D is possibly TRBD1 (5 bases). The CDR3 extends over 14 amino acids. Germline V gene data show CDR1 as SGHTS and CDR2 as YDEGEE. V was shortened by 2 bases and J by 0 bases, with 8 bases between the two germline ends. CDR3 nucleotides: TGTGCCAGCAGCTTTATACAGGTGAACACTGAAGCTTTCTTT. Protein sequence: CASSFIQVNTEAFF.

This clone was observed once. The chain uses TRBV4-1 and TRBJ2-7; possibly TRBD2 for D (5 bases). CDR1 is MGHRA, CDR2 YSYEKL, per germline. Deletions cut 5 bases from V and 0 bases from J, with 14 bases between. CDR3 length equals 15 residues. The CDR3 is CASSSRLAVSYEQYF. The CDR3 DNA reads as TGCGCCAGCAGCTCAAGGCTAGCTGTCTCCTACGAGCAGTACTTC.

The chain employs TRBV4-3 and TRBJ1-2; tentative D call: TRBD1 (5 bases). Germline CDR1 LGHNA, CDR2 YSLEER. Deletions cut 1 base from V and 7 bases from J, with 16 bases between. The CDR3 runs to 15 residues. DNA of the CDR3: TGCGCCAGCAGCCAAGGGGCGGCAGGGCCCACTGGCTACACCTTC. Translating gives CASSQGAAGPTGYTF.

The CDR3 is CASSNRGLNQPQHF. CDR3 DNA: TGTGCCAGCAGTAACAGGGGACTGAATCAGCCCCAGCATTTT. The chain uses TRBV6-5 and TRBJ1-5, with 7 bases fitting TRBD1. The J segment lost 4 bases and the V segment lost 5 bases, leaving 5 bases of the junction unmatched. The CDR3 length is 14 residues. Germline-derived CDR1 and CDR2 are MNHEY and SVGAGI.